This section outlines one TCR beta chain sequence together with its context. The clone's antigen remains unknown. No base qualities exist here, and no much larger clone lies one base off it. The library was built by means of the immunoSEQ multiplex PCR assay. T cell repertoires were profiled by deep sequencing of rearranged TCR beta loci, alongside multiparametric flow cytometry. In TCRdb, the immuneACCESS table is reduced to in-frame sequences with V and J assigned. These tables do not hold every clone; where another copy was compared, an unresolved V gene accounts for under half, and the others remain unexplained. In this sample the table shows 25,000 to 35,000 clones, 89% of which occur a single time. The ten top clones hold 5% to 8.5% of the sample. This entry is derived from a study of lymphopenia after photon versus proton radiotherapy (dated by TCRdb to between 2018 and 2021). Looking at the study overall: The study compared the immunological effects of photon versus proton radiation therapy in patients with gastrointestinal tumors who developed high-grade lymphopenia. The cohort included approximately 18 patients with gastrointestinal tumors who developed lymphopenia after receiving either photon or proton therapy. The study aimed to characterize how the two radiation modalities differ in their impact on the immune system. The study at large found these results: The survival association was assessed only in patients who died, and the authors presented better survival with proton therapy as a possibility rather than a demonstrated result. After the lymphocyte count nadir, photon-treated repertoires showed oligoclonal expansion, especially of CD8+ Temra cells, which drove the drop in diversity. Across the cohort, a larger post-nadir drop in TCR diversity was inversely correlated with overall survival time among patients who died. Relative stability during treatment was observed in proton-treated patients, whereas loss of naive T cells and TCR diversity and gain of effector/memory populations were observed in photon-treated patients.

Trimming takes 5 bases from V and 8 bases from J, and the germline ends sit 11 bases apart. CDR1 and CDR2 were assigned from the germline V gene as MNHNS and SASEGT. The CDR3, cysteine through phenylalanine, is 12 amino acids long. Solely the CDR3 DNA is kept, with 36 bases framed from the first base. This sequence uses TRBV6-1 and TRBJ2-3; there is no confident call for the D gene. This receptor was taken from a woman in her 70s with pancreatic cancer. Some clones in this sample may be carry-over from other donors' samples. The sample consisted of peripheral blood, taken from a patient treated with proton-based radiotherapy. The encoded CDR3 is CASSLDRATQYF. The DNA sequence is as follows: TGTGCCAGCAGTTTGGATCGCGCTACGCAGTATTTT.